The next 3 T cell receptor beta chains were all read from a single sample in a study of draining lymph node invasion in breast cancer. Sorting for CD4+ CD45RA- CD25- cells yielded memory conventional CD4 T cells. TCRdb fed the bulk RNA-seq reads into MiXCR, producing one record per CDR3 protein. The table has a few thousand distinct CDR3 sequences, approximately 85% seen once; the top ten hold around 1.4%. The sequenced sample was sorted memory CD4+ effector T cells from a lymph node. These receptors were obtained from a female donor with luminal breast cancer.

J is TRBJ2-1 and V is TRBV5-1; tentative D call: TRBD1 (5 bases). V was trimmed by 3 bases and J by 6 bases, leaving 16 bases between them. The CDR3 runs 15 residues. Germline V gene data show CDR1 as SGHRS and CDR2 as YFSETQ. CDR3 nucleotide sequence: TGCGCCAGCAGCTACAGAGGCCTAGGGGTCAATGAGCAGTTCTTC. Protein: CASSYRGLGVNEQFF.

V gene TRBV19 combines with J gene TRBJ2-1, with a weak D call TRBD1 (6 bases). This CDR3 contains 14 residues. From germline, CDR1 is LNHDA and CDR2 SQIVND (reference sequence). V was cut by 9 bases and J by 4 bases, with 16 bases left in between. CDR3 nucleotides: TGTGCCAGCCAAAGGGGGAACGATTACAATGAGCAGTTCTTC. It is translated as CASQRGNDYNEQFF.

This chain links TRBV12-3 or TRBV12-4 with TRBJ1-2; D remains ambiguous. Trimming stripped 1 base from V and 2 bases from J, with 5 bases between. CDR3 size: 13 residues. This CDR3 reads CASSLGRNYGYTF. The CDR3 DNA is TGTGCCAGCAGTTTAGGCAGAAACTATGGCTACACCTTC.